Described below is a single T cell receptor beta chain sequence and its context. No antigen is known for it. Libraries were prepared by immunoSEQ multiplex PCR; TCRdb keeps only in-frame clonotypes and omits some of them. The sample records about 83,000 clones, about 89% being singletons. This CDR3 comprises 15 residues. The germline V gene encodes CDR1 SGHDT and CDR2 YYEEEE. The ends were cut back, 0 bases at V and 4 bases at J, with 11 bases in the middle. The data were obtained in a study of identifying expanded T cells in peripheral blood. Findings and caveats of the study: Across healthy donors, higher total template counts meant significantly greater approximately two-week count variance.

This TCR came from a person aged 18-70 years in good health. The specimen was blood. The V gene is TRBV5-6, the J gene TRBJ2-1; D is possibly TRBD2 (6 bases). Written as DNA, the CDR3 is TGTGCCAGCAGCTTGGCACCGGGACTTTACAATGAGCAGTTCTTC. Protein product: CASSLAPGLYNEQFF.